The present T cell receptor (beta chain) was sequenced within a study of regulatory and conventional T cells in RAG deficiency. Overall study findings and caveats: Omenn syndrome and CID/AS patients had roughly 100-fold fewer unique Treg TCR beta sequences, versus 9.5 to 10-fold elsewhere. Omenn patients showed >80% Treg-Tconv overlap and shorter CDR3 lengths.

The table came from immunoSEQ multiplex PCR; TCRdb's copy has only in-frame clones and leaves some out. The sample comprises approximately 28,000 clones, 90% to 95% of which are singletons, and approximately 0.18% rests with the top ten. Genomic DNA came from blood conventional CD4+ T cells gated CD25-low CD127-high. There are 17 residues in the CDR3. CDR1 LGHNA and CDR2 YNFKEQ come from the germline V gene. J gave up 4 bases and V 0 bases, and 3 bases lay outside the gene matches. On this clone itself: Its antigen is currently unknown.

These data also formed part of another study, on regulatory T cells. That publication notes: The primer mix had 52 TRBV and 13 TRBJ primers. In patients, unique TRB V-J pairs were restricted and V/J usage skewed, especially in Tregs.

The chain carries TRBV4-2 and TRBJ2-6; 10 bases fit TRBD2. The sequence came from a human donor in good health. Sample: CD25- CD4+ T cells sorted from blood. The DNA for the CDR3 is TGTGCCAGCAGCCAAGAGGGACTAGCGTCCGGGGCCAACGTCCTGACTTTC. This sequence encodes CASSQEGLASGANVLTF.